The 19 T cell receptor beta chains given below trace back to one sample, sequenced in a study of a mutant IDH1 vaccine in newly diagnosed glioma. Their antigens remain unidentified. Method: immunoSEQ multiplex PCR; TCRdb's copy keeps in-frame clones and lacks some. The data hold approximately 37,000 clones, with roughly 50% observed a single time. Time point reported: week 5, during vaccination. The content of each vaccine dose was 300 ug of mutant IDH1 20-mer peptide, and topical imiquimod accompanied it. Sequencing used PBMCs, obtained from a glioma patient whose treatment included an IDH1 peptide vaccine. These receptor sequences come from a woman younger than 30 with glioma.

This clone has just a few counts. The chain couples TRBV7-8 to TRBJ1-5; 7 bases match TRBD1. CDR1 and CDR2 (germline): SGHVS, FQNEAQ. Unmatched junction bases numbered 7, after V lost 2 bases and J lost 9 bases. The CDR3 is 14 amino acids. CDR3 loop: CASSLRDSGGPQHF. In DNA, the CDR3 is TGTGCCAGCAGCTTACGGGACAGTGGGGGGCCCCAGCATTTT.

The chain employs TRBV7-2 and TRBJ1-1; D possibly corresponds to TRBD1 (6 bases). CDR1 SGHTA and CDR2 FQGNSA come from the germline V gene. Trimming took 5 bases from V and 7 from J, leaving 11 bases between them. The CDR3 spans 12 residues. CDR3 amino acids: CASSLGGVEAFF. In DNA, the CDR3 is TGTGCCAGCAGCCTAGGGGGGGTTGAAGCTTTCTTT.

The chain couples TRBV7-2 to TRBJ2-5; 11 nucleotides agree with TRBD1. This CDR3 is 15 amino acids long. The J segment lost 11 bases and the V segment lost 3 bases, leaving 11 bases of the junction unmatched. The germline CDR1 and CDR2 sequences are SGHTA and FQGNSA. This chain's CDR3 is CASSLTGTGGSVQYF. For the CDR3, the DNA is TGTGCCAGCAGCTTGACCGGGACAGGGGGGTCGGTTCAGTACTTC.

The V gene is TRBV5-1, the J gene TRBJ2-5; D gene ambiguous. This CDR3 has 14 residues. The ends were cut back, 0 bases at V and 5 bases at J, with 11 bases in the middle. Germline V gene lookup returns CDR1 SGHRS and CDR2 YFSETQ. The DNA for the CDR3 is TGCGCCAGCAGCTTGGCCGGCTTCGGGGAGACCCAGTACTTC. Translation gives CASSLAGFGETQYF.

This clone showed up just once. Other nucleotide sequences in the sample specify the same CDR3. The genes are TRBV30 and TRBJ1-3, with 7 bases matching TRBD1. This CDR3 has 15 amino acids. In germline, CDR1 is GTSNPN, CDR2 SVGIG (reference sequence). V shed 4 bases and J 0 bases; nucleotides not matched to a gene: 6. The CDR3 nucleotides are TGTGCCTGGAACGGACAGGAGAGCTCTGGAAACACCATATATTTT. Amino acid sequence: CAWNGQESSGNTIYF.

The CDR3 protein is CASSTFPAGGNTGELFF. CDR3 bases: TGTGCCAGCAGTACCTTCCCAGCGGGGGGCAACACCGGGGAGCTGTTTTTT. The chain has TRBV6-4 and TRBJ2-2; TRBD2 matches 9 bases. The CDR3 is made up of 17 amino acids. Trimming took 5 bases from V and 2 from J; bases not matched to a gene: 9. Germline V gene sequence: CDR1 MRHNA, CDR2 SNTAGT.

The CDR3 DNA is TGTGCCAGCAGCACAAGACTAGCGGGGGCGGGGCCTGGGGCCAACGTCCTGACTTTC. Protein: CASSTRLAGAGPGANVLTF. The chain is built from TRBV7-2 and TRBJ2-6; TRBD2 matches 12 bases. This CDR3 spans 19 amino acids. Losses at the gene ends were 5 bases for V and 2 bases for J; bases not matched to a gene: 10. CDR1 is SGHTA, CDR2 FQGNSA, per germline.

This clone was detected once. The chain combines TRBV11-2 with TRBJ1-2, with D tentatively TRBD1 (5 bases). Germline V gives CDR1 SGHAT, CDR2 FQNNGV. The V end lost 2 bases, the J end lost 2 bases, and 12 bases lay between the germline ends. CDR3 length: 15 residues. CDR3 amino acids: CASSLSPGANYGYTF. CDR3 coding DNA: TGTGCCAGCAGCTTATCCCCCGGGGCAAACTATGGCTACACCTTC.

The chain uses TRBV7-6 and TRBJ2-1; D unclear. The CDR3 is 14 residues long. The germline V gene encodes CDR1 SGHVS and CDR2 FNYEAQ. V was pared by 3 bases and J by 8 bases, with 14 bases between. The CDR3 DNA reads as TGTGCCAGCAGCTTCCACGAGACGTCGGATGAGCAGTTCTTC. Amino acid sequence: CASSFHETSDEQFF.

This clone was detected only a few times. The DNA of the CDR3 is TGTGCCAGCAGCCAAGACTTAGGGCAACAGCCCCAGCATTTT. Its protein product is CASSQDLGQQPQHF. The chain is built from TRBV14 and TRBJ1-5; D gene uncertain. Looked up from germline, CDR1 is SGHDN and CDR2 is FVKESK. The CDR3 runs 14 residues. The V end lost 0 bases, the J end lost 7 bases, and 10 bases lay between the germline ends. The entire variable domain, with the rest obtained from reference TRBV14 and TRBJ1-5, is as follows: EAGVTQFPSHSVIEKGQTVTLRCDPISGHDNLYWYRRVMGKEIKFLLHFVKESKQDESGMPNNRFLAERTGGTYSTLKVQPAELEDSGVYFCASSQDLGQQPQHFGDGTRLSIL.

The chain couples TRBV12-5 to TRBJ2-2; 11 positions match TRBD1. This CDR3 contains 17 residues. From germline, CDR1 is LGHNT and CDR2 FRNRAP. The trim removed 2 bases at V and 6 bases at J, leaving 8 bases unmatched. The CDR3 DNA reads as TGTGCTAGTGGTTTGCAGCGGACAGGGGGCGTCCCCGGGGAGCTGTTTTTT. It yields the protein CASGLQRTGGVPGELFF. The complete variable domain, with remaining parts taken from reference TRBV12-5 and TRBJ2-2, reads DARVTQTPRHKVTEMGQEVTMRCQPILGHNTVFWYRQTMMQGLELLAYFRNRAPLDDSGMPKDRFSAEMPDATLATLKIQPSEPRDSAVYFCASGLQRTGGVPGELFFGEGSRLTVL.

This clone has only a few counts. This chain links TRBV9 with TRBJ1-2; 8 bases are shared with TRBD1. Per germline, CDR1 SGDLS and CDR2 YYNGEE. This CDR3 is built from 17 residues. Unmatched junction bases numbered 12, after V lost 3 bases and J lost 2 bases. The CDR3 spells CASSGTAGGILNYGYTF. In DNA, the CDR3 is TGTGCCAGCAGCGGAACGGCAGGGGGCATATTGAACTATGGCTACACCTTC.

V and J are TRBV18 and TRBJ2-7; D not certain. From germline, CDR1 is KGHSH and CDR2 LQKENI. There are 13 residues in the CDR3. Trimming left V 1 base short and J 3 bases short, with 7 bases between. CDR3 in DNA: TGTGCCAGCTCACCACTTAATGGCTACGAGCAGTACTTC. It encodes CASSPLNGYEQYF.

This rearrangement joins TRBV7-9 to TRBJ2-7, with D unclear. V dropped 6 bases and J dropped 6 bases, with 12 bases sitting between them. Germline V CDR1 and CDR2: SEHNR, FQNEAQ (reference sequence). The CDR3 covers 12 residues. The CDR3 sequence: CASSWTDREQYF. The CDR3 DNA follows: TGTGCCAGCAGTTGGACCGACCGCGAGCAGTACTTC. The variable domain in full, completed from reference TRBV7-9 and TRBJ2-7, reads DTGVSQNPRHKITKRGQNVTFRCDPISEHNRLYWYRQTLGQGPEFLTYFQNEAQLEKSRLLSDRFSAERPKGSFSTLEIQRTEQGDSAMYLCASSWTDREQYFGPGTRLTVT.

The J gene is TRBJ1-1, the V gene TRBV5-4; possibly TRBD1 for D (5 bases). Germline V gene data show CDR1 as SGHNT and CDR2 as YYREEE (reference sequence). Trimming stripped 0 bases from V and 3 bases from J, with 15 bases between. CDR3 length equals 16 residues. Here the CDR3 DNA reads TGTGCCAGCAGCTTGGAAGGGGTCTCCCTGGACACTGAAGCTTTCTTT. This encodes CASSLEGVSLDTEAFF.

V and J are TRBV7-9 and TRBJ2-1; possibly TRBD2 for D (6 bases). Trimming cost V 5 bases and J 10 bases, with 12 bases left between them. The CDR3 consists of 12 residues. CDR1 SEHNR and CDR2 FQNEAQ come from the germline V gene (reference sequence). For the CDR3, the DNA is TGTGCCAGCAGCAGGGACTTACTGGAGCAGTTCTTC. Protein product: CASSRDLLEQFF. Drawing the rest from reference TRBV7-9 and TRBJ2-1, the complete variable domain is DTGVSQNPRHKITKRGQNVTFRCDPISEHNRLYWYRQTLGQGPEFLTYFQNEAQLEKSRLLSDRFSAERPKGSFSTLEIQRTEQGDSAMYLCASSRDLLEQFFGPGTRLTVL.

In this sample, this clone turned up once. The J gene is TRBJ2-7, the V gene TRBV11-3, with no clear D. The CDR3 loop spans 12 amino acids. Germline V gives CDR1 SGHNT, CDR2 YENEEA. Trimming took off 3 bases at V and 6 bases at J, with 9 bases between the two ends. The CDR3 region is CASSFSGGEQYF. CDR3 nucleotide sequence: TGTGCCAGCAGCTTTTCGGGTGGCGAGCAGTACTTC.

As for this clone: At one end, the junction sequence differs from germline, possibly due to a read error. CDR3 region: CASSLVQGPKDF. The CDR3, as DNA: TGTGCCAGCAGCTTAGTTCAAGGCCCAAAGGACTTC. The chain combines TRBV7-8 with TRBJ2-7, with D unclear. This CDR3 is built from 12 residues. CDR1 and CDR2 from the germline V gene are SGHVS and FQNEAQ.

This chain joins TRBV29-1 and TRBJ2-1; 7 bases match TRBD2. The CDR3 has 13 residues. Germline loops: CDR1 SQVTM, CDR2 ANQGSEA. Germline trimming cut 7 bases from V and 8 bases from J; bases unmatched to any gene: 11. Written as DNA, the CDR3 is TGCAGCGCGGTCCCCGGGGGGACTCATGAGCAGTTCTTC. Translation: CSAVPGGTHEQFF.